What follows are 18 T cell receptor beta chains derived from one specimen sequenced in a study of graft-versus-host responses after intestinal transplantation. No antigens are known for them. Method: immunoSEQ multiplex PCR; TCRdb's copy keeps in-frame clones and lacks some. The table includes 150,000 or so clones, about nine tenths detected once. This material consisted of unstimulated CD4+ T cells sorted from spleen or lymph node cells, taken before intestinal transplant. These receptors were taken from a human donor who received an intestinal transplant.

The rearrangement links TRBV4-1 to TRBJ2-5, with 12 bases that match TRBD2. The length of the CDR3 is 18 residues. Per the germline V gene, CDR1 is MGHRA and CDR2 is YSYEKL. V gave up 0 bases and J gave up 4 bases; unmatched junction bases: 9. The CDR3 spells CASSQDPQASGRGETQYF. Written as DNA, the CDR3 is TGCGCCAGCAGCCAAGATCCTCAGGCTAGCGGGAGGGGAGAGACCCAGTACTTC.

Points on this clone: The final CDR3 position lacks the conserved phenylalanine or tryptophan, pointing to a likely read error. The CDR3, as DNA: TGTGCCAGCAGCGCCACTAGCGGGAGGTCTTCCTACGAGCAGTACCTC. It encodes CASSATSGRSSYEQYL. V gene TRBV28 combines with J gene TRBJ2-7, with 12 bases matching TRBD2. The CDR3 length is 16 residues. V lost 6 bases and J lost 1; bases outside the gene matches: 7. The V gene's germline CDR1 is MDHEN and CDR2 SYDVKM.

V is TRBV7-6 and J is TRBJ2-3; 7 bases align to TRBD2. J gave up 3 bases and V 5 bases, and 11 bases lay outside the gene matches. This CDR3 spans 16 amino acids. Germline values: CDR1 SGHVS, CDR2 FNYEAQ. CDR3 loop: CASSPRMREMTDTQYF. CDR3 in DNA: TGTGCCAGCAGCCCCCGAATGCGGGAGATGACAGATACGCAGTATTTT.

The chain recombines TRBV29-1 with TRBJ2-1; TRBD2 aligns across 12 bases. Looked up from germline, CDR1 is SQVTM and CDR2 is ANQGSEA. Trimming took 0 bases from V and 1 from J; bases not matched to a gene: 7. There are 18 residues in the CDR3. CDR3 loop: CSVEDQGLAGHSYNEQFF. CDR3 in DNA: TGCAGCGTTGAAGATCAAGGACTAGCGGGACATTCCTACAATGAGCAGTTCTTC.

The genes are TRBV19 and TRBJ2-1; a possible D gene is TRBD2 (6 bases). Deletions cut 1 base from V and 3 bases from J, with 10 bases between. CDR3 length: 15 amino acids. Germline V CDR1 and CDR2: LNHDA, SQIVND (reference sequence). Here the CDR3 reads CASSIVLAYYNEQFF. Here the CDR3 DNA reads TGTGCCAGTAGTATAGTGCTAGCGTACTACAATGAGCAGTTCTTC.

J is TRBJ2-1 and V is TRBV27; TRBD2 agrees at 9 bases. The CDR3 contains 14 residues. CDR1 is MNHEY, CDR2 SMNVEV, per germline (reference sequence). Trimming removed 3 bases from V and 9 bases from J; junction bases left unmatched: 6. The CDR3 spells CASSFRLAGPEQFF. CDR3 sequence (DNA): TGTGCCAGCAGTTTCAGGCTAGCGGGACCTGAGCAGTTCTTC.

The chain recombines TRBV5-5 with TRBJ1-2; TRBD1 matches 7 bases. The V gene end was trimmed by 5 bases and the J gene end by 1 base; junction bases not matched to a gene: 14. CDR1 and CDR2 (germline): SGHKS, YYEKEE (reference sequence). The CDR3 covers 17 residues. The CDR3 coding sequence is TGTGCCAGCAGTCCGACCGGGACAGCCCTTGATAACTATGGCTACACCTTC. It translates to CASSPTGTALDNYGYTF.

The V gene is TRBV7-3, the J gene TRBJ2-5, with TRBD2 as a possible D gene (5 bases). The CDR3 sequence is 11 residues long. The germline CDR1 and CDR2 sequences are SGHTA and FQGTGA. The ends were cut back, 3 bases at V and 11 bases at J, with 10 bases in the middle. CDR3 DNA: TGTGCCAGCAGCTTCCATTGGGAGCAGTACTTC. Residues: CASSFHWEQYF.

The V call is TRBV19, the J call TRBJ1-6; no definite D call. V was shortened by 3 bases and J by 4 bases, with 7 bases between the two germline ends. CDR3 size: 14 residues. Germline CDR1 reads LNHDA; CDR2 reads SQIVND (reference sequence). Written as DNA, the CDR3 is TGTGCCAGTAGTATCAAGGAATATAATTCACCCCTCCACTTT. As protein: CASSIKEYNSPLHF. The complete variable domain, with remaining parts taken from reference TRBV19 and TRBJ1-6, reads DGGITQSPKYLFRKEGQNVTLSCEQNLNHDAMYWYRQDPGQGLRLIYYSQIVNDFQKGDIAEGYSVSREKKESFPLTVTSAQKNPTAFYLCASSIKEYNSPLHFGNGTRLTVT.

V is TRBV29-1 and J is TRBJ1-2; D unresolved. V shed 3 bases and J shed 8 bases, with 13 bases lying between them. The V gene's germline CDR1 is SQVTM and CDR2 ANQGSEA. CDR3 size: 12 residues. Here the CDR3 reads CSVDGFQGGYTF. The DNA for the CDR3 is TGCAGCGTTGATGGGTTCCAAGGAGGCTACACCTTC.

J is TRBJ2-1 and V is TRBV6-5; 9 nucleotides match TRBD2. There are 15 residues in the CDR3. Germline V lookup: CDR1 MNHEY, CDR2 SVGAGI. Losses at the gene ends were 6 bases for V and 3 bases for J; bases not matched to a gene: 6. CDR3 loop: CASSPTSGYYNEQFF. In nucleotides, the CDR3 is TGTGCCAGCAGCCCGACTAGCGGCTACTACAATGAGCAGTTCTTC.

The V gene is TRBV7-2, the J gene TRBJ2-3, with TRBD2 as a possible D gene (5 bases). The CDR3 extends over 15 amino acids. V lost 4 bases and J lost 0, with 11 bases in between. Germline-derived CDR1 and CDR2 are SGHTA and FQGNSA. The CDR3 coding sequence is TGTGCCAGCAGCTCCTGGACTGCTAGCACAGATACGCAGTATTTT. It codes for CASSSWTASTDTQYF.

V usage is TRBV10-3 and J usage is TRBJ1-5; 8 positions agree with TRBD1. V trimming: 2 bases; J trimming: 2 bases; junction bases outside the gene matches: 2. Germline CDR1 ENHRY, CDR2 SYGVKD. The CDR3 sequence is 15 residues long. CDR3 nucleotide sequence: TGTGCCATCAGTGAGCCGGGACAGGGCAATCAGCCCCAGCATTTT. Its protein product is CAISEPGQGNQPQHF.

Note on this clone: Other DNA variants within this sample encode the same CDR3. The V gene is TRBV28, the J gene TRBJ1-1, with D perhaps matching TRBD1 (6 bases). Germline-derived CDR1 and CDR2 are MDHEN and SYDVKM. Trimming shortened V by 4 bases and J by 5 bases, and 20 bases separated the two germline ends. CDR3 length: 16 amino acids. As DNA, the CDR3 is TGTGCCAGCAGTTCGGGACAAGGGGCCCAATCTACTGAAGCTTTCTTT. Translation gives CASSSGQGAQSTEAFF.

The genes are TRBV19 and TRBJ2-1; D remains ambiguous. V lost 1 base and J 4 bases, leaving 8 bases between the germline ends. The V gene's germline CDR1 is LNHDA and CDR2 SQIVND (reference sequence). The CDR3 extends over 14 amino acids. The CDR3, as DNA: TGTGCCAGTAGTATAGGGACCGCGTACAATGAGCAGTTCTTC. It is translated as CASSIGTAYNEQFF. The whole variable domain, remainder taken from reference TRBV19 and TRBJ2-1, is DGGITQSPKYLFRKEGQNVTLSCEQNLNHDAMYWYRQDPGQGLRLIYYSQIVNDFQKGDIAEGYSVSREKKESFPLTVTSAQKNPTAFYLCASSIGTAYNEQFFGPGTRLTVL.

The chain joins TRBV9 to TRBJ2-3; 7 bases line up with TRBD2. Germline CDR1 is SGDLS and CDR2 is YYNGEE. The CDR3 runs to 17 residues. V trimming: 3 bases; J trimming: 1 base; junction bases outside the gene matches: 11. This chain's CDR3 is CASSAGWERDRTDTQYF. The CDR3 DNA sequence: TGTGCCAGCAGCGCCGGATGGGAGCGGGACCGCACAGATACGCAGTATTTT.

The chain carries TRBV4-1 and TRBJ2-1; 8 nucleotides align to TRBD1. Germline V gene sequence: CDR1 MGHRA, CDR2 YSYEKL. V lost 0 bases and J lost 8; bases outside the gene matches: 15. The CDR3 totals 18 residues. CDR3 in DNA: TGCGCCAGCAGCCAAGATTGGCCGGGACAGGTATTTATCGATGAGCAGTTCTTC. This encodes CASSQDWPGQVFIDEQFF.

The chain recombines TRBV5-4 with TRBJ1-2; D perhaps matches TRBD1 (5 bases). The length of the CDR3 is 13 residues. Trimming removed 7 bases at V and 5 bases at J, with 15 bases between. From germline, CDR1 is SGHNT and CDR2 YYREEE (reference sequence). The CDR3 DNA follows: TGTGCCAGCGGGATGGGGACGACATATGGCTACACCTTC. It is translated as CASGMGTTYGYTF.